What follows is one TCR beta chain and its context. Its antigen is not identified. The sample is drawn from a study of response to subunit inactivated influenza vaccine. V shed 6 bases and J 1 base; nucleotides not matched to a gene: 3. CDR1 is ENHRY, CDR2 SYGVKD, per germline. This CDR3 is 14 amino acids long. Study observations and caveats: Only a handful of new T cells, the authors suggested, are recruited with each seasonal influenza vaccination.

Each CDR3 protein gets one entry after TCRdb re-called the RT-PCR reads with MiXCR. The sample consists of hundreds of thousands of distinct CDR3 sequences, around a fifth of them appearing once. The V and J genes are TRBV10-3 and TRBJ1-1; 9 bases line up with TRBD1. The specimen was PBMCs from blood, collected less than 22 months after vaccination. The TCR comes from a man aged 50-75 years who received an inactivated influenza vaccine. The CDR3 reads CAISMGQGNTEAFF. DNA of the CDR3: TGTGCCATCAGCATGGGACAGGGGAACACTGAAGCTTTCTTT.